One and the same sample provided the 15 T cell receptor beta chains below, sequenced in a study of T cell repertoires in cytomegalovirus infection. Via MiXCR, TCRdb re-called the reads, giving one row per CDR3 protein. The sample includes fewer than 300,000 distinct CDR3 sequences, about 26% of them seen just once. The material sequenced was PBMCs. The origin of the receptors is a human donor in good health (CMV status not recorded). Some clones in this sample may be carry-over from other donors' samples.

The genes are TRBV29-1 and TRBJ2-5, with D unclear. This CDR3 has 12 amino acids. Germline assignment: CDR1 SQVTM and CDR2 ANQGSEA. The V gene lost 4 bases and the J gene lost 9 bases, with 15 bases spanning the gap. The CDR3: CSVGISQGAQYF. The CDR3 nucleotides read TGCAGCGTTGGGATTTCACAAGGCGCCCAGTACTTC.

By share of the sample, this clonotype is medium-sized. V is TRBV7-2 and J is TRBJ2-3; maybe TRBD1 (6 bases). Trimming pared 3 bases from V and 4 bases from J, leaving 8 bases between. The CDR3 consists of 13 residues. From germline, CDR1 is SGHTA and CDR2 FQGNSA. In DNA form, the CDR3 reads TGTGCCAGCAGCTTCGAGGGGGCAGATACGCAGTATTTT. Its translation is CASSFEGADTQYF. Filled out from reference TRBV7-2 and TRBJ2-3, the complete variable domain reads GAGVSQSPSNKVTEKGKDVELRCDPISGHTALYWYRQSLGQGLEFLIYFQGNSAPDKSGLPSDRFSAERTGGSVSTLTIQRTQQEDSAVYLCASSFEGADTQYFGPGTRLTVL.

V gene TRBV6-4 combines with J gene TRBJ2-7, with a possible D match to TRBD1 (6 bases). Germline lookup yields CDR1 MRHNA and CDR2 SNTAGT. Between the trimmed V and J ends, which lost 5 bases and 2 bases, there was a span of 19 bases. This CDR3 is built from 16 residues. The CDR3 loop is CASSRTSDSATYEQYF. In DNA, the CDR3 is TGTGCCAGCAGTCGCACTTCGGACAGTGCCACCTACGAGCAGTACTTC.

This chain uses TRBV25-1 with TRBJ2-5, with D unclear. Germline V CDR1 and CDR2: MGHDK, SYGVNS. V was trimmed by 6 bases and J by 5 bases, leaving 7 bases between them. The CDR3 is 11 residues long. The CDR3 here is CASRSEETQYF. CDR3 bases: TGTGCCAGCAGATCAGAGGAGACCCAGTACTTC.

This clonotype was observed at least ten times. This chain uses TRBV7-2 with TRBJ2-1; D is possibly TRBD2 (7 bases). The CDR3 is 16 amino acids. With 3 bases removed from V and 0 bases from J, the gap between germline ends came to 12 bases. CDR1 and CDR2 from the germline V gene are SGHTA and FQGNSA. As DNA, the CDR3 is TGTGCCAGCAGCTTTAGGGGGGGATACTCCTACAATGAGCAGTTCTTC. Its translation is CASSFRGGYSYNEQFF.

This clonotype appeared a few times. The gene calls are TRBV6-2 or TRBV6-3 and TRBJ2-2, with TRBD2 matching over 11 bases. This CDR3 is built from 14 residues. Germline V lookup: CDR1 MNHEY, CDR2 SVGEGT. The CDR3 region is CATTLAGVTGELFF. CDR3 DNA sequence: TGTGCTACAACACTAGCGGGAGTCACCGGGGAGCTGTTTTTT.

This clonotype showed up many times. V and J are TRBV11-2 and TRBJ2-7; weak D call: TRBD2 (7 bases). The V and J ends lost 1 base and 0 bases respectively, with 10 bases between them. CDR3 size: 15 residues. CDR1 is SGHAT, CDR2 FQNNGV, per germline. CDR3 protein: CASSLVAGASYEQYF. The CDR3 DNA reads TGTGCCAGCAGCTTAGTTGCGGGGGCCTCCTACGAGCAGTACTTC.

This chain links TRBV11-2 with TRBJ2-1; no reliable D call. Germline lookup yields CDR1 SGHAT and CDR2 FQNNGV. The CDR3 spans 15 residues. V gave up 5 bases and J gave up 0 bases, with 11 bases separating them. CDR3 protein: CASSRTTLSYNEQFF. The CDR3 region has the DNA TGTGCCAGCAGCCGAACAACCCTCTCCTACAATGAGCAGTTCTTC.

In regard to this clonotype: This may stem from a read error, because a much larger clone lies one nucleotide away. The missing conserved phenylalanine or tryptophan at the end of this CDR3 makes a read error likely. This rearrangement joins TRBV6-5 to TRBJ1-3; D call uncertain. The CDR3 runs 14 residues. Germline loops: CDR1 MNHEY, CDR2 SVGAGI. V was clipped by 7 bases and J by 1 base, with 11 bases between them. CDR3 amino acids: CASMVDLSGNTIYL. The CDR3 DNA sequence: TGTGCCAGCATGGTAGATCTATCTGGAAACACCATATATTTA.

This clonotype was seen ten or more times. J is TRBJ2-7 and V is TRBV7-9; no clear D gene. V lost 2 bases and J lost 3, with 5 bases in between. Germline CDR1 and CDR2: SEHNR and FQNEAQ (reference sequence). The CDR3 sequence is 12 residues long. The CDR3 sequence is CASSLLIYEQYF. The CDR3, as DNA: TGTGCCAGCAGCTTACTCATCTACGAGCAGTACTTC.

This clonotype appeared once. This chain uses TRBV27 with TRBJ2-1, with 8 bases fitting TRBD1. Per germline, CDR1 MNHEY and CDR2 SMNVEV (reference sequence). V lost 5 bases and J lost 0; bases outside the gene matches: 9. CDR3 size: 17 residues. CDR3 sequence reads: CASSPPIQGASYNEQFF. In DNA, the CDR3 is TGTGCCAGCAGTCCCCCGATCCAGGGGGCCTCCTACAATGAGCAGTTCTTC.

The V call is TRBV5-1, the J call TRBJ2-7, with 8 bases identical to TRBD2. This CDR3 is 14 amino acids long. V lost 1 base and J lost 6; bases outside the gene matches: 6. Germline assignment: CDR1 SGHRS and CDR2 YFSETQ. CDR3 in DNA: TGCGCCAGCAGCTTGACGGGAGGGCCGCGCGAGCAGTACTTC. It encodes CASSLTGGPREQYF.

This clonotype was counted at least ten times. CDR3 DNA sequence: TGTGCCAGCAGCTTAGCGAGGACAGAGATCTACGAGCAGTACTTC. Translated: CASSLARTEIYEQYF. The chain has TRBV7-2 and TRBJ2-7; D may be TRBD1 (6 bases). CDR3 size: 15 residues. Germline loops: CDR1 SGHTA, CDR2 FQGNSA. V was shortened by 0 bases and J by 3 bases, with 12 bases between the two germline ends. The full variable domain, in which reference TRBV7-2 and TRBJ2-7 provide the parts outside the CDR3, is GAGVSQSPSNKVTEKGKDVELRCDPISGHTALYWYRQSLGQGLEFLIYFQGNSAPDKSGLPSDRFSAERTGGSVSTLTIQRTQQEDSAVYLCASSLARTEIYEQYFGPGTRLTVT.

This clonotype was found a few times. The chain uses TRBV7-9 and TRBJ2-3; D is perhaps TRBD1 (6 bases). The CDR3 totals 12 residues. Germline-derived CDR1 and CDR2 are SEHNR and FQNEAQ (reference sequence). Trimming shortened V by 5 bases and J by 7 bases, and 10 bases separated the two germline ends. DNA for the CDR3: TGTGCCAGCAGCCTCGACAGGCATACGCAGTATTTT. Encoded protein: CASSLDRHTQYF.

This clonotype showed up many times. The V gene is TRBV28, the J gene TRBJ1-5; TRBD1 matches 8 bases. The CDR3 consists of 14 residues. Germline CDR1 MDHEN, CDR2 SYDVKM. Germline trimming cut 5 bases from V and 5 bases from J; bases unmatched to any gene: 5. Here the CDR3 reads CASSLGTGYQPQHF. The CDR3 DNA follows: TGTGCCAGCAGTCTAGGGACAGGATATCAGCCCCAGCATTTT.